The rows below give T cell receptor beta chains drawn from one sample of a study of vaccination and CD4 T cells after COVID-19. Their recognized antigens are unknown. TCRdb redid the calling of the PCR reads with MiXCR, one entry per CDR3 protein. This sample has approximately 19,000 distinct CDR3 sequences, with less than 60% found just once. This sample comprised CD4+ T cells from blood, cultured in vitro, obtained after SARS-CoV-2 vaccination. Receptor source: a human donor who had recovered from COVID-19. CDR3s include the opening cysteine and the closing phenylalanine or tryptophan. A D gene is named only where the DNA matches it firmly. A clone size is listed for some rows: how often the clone was seen (once, few, many), or a class if it is expanded.

15	TRBD1	TRBV7-9	TRBJ1-4	-	CASSQRTGPSEKLFF	TGTGCCAGCAGCCAGCGGACAGGGCCATCGGAAAAACTGTTTTTT
17	-	TRBV7-3	TRBJ1-1	-	CASSLAHPKSLNTEAFF	TGTGCCAGCAGCTTAGCCCATCCTAAGTCTCTGAACACTGAAGCTTTCTTT
11	-	TRBV28	TRBJ2-5	few	CASSETRGQYF	TGTGCCAGCAGTGAAACTAGGGGCCAGTACTTC
15	TRBD2	TRBV11-3	TRBJ2-5	-	CASSARLAGKETQYF	TGTGCCAGCAGCGCGCGACTAGCGGGCAAAGAGACCCAGTACTTC
14	-	TRBV11-3	TRBJ2-3	-	CASSPRDLVDTQYF	TGTGCCAGCAGCCCTAGGGACCTTGTGGATACGCAGTATTTT
15	-	TRBV12-3/TRBV12-4	TRBJ1-5	few	CASSYQDGPNQPQHF	TGTGCCAGCAGTTATCAAGATGGGCCCAATCAGCCCCAGCATTTT
17	-	TRBV7-2	TRBJ2-1	-	CASSLHTRDKSYNEQFF	TGTGCCAGCAGCCTGCACACCCGGGACAAATCCTACAATGAGCAGTTCTTC
13	TRBD1	TRBV19	TRBJ1-5	-	CASSGDRVQPQHF	TGTGCCAGTAGTGGAGACAGGGTCCAGCCCCAGCATTTT
13	-	TRBV7-9	TRBJ2-2	few	CASSLRGFGELFF	TGTGCCAGCAGCTTAAGAGGGTTCGGGGAGCTGTTTTTT
14	-	TRBV19	TRBJ1-1	-	CASSKGRTNTEAFF	TGTGCCAGTAGTAAAGGTCGGACGAACACTGAAGCTTTCTTT
14	TRBD1	TRBV28	TRBJ2-5	-	CASSLGDRGETQYF	TGTGCCAGCAGTTTAGGGGACAGGGGAGAGACCCAGTACTTC
12	-	TRBV7-3	TRBJ1-1	-	CASSLIATEAFF	TGTGCCAGCAGCTTAATAGCCACTGAAGCTTTCTTT
12	-	TRBV24-1	TRBJ2-5	few	CATSDPTGTQYF	TGTGCCACCAGTGACCCGACGGGGACCCAGTACTTC
12	-	TRBV11-1	TRBJ2-3	-	CASSYRSDTQYF	TGTGCCAGCAGCTACAGGTCAGATACGCAGTATTTT
13	TRBD1	TRBV28	TRBJ2-7	few	CAIQRTGRSEQYF	TGTGCCATCCAGCGGACAGGTAGGAGCGAGCAGTACTTC
19	TRBD2	TRBV20-1	TRBJ2-1	-	CSASPGLFPGTSSYNEQFF	TGCAGTGCTAGCCCGGGTCTGTTTCCCGGGACTAGCTCCTACAATGAGCAGTTCTTC
16	-	TRBV21-1	TRBJ2-3	few	CASSQRTSGGVDTQYF	TGTGCCAGCTCCCAAAGGACTAGCGGGGGAGTAGATACGCAGTATTTT
11	-	TRBV2	TRBJ2-3	once	CASSEGGPQYF	TGTGCCAGCAGTGAAGGTGGTCCGCAGTATTTT
14	-	TRBV5-6	TRBJ1-1	-	CASSLVGGRTEAFF	TGTGCCAGCAGCTTGGTTGGAGGGCGCACTGAAGCTTTCTTT
13	-	TRBV24-1	TRBJ2-5	-	CATSDPGGETQYF	TGTGCCACCAGTGATCCTGGCGGGGAGACCCAGTACTTC
15	-	TRBV20-1	TRBJ2-4	-	CSGENTDRAKNIQYF	TGCAGTGGGGAAAATACGGACAGAGCCAAAAACATTCAGTACTTC
14	-	TRBV7-9	TRBJ1-1	few	CASGVDRAGTEAFF	TGTGCCAGCGGCGTGGATCGGGCTGGCACTGAAGCTTTCTTT
12	-	TRBV2	TRBJ1-2	few	CAGGSYNYGYTF	TGTGCCGGCGGGTCCTATAACTATGGCTACACCTTC